The T cell receptor (beta chain) described here comes from a study of blood T cell repertoires in COVID-19. Whole-study context: Samples came from the United States, Italy and Spain, spanning acute and convalescent COVID-19. T cells, B-cell-depleted T cells, or PBMCs provided the cDNA or gDNA that served as material.

Trimming took 0 bases from V and 0 from J, leaving 12 bases between them. The CDR3 spans 17 residues. Per the germline V gene, CDR1 is KGHSH and CDR2 is LQKENI. A Seattle source enrolled patients during active infection and followed them longitudinally. In the original analysis: Reference gene primer amplification yielded estimated nucleated cell counts. The data were produced by immunoSEQ multiplex PCR, yet TCRdb's version contains in-frame clones alone and is incomplete. That table gives V, J and clone size, and the DNA gave D and trimming. The table shows 200,000 to 300,000 clones, with approximately 85% occurring only once.

Material: peripheral blood. The clonotype comes from a man aged 50 or older with COVID-19, enrolled during active disease. The chain links TRBV18 to TRBJ1-5; D not certain. The CDR3, as DNA: TGTGCCAGCTCACCACCGAATGGAGCATATAGCAATCAGCCCCAGCATTTT. Encoded protein: CASSPPNGAYSNQPQHF.